This T cell receptor (beta chain) was identified in a study of blood T cells in healthy people across ages. It was with a sample-barcoded 5' primer and a J-beta primer mix that a second PCR of roughly 6 to 12 cycles was run. TCRdb independently ran MiXCR on the 5' RACE reads; one entry per CDR3 protein. The profile shows 1.5 million to 1.9 million distinct CDR3 sequences, about 45% of them singletons. Germline trimming cut 7 bases from V and 8 bases from J; bases unmatched to any gene: 7. Germline loops: CDR1 MNHNY, CDR2 SVGAGI (reference sequence). This CDR3 is 14 amino acids long. The receptor was derived from a woman under 30 in good health. Input material: blood. J is TRBJ1-6 and V is TRBV6-6; 8 bases align to TRBD1. As DNA, the CDR3 is TGTGCCAGCAACCCCGGGACAGGCTATTCACCCCTCCACTTT. This codes for CASNPGTGYSPLHF.